This TCR beta chain was captured by sequencing in a study of CD8 T cells in Susac syndrome. Study-level findings and limits: As the study acknowledged, the number of individuals who were part of its TCR sequencing and HLA analysis was relatively small.

This clonotype appeared a single time. The antigen remains unidentified. Reverse transcription of 0.5 to 1 ug RNA was performed with random hexamers. MiXCR, run by TCRdb on the immunoSEQ multiplex PCR reads, gives a single entry per CDR3 protein. The sample has about 210,000 distinct CDR3 sequences, about 95% seen once. CD8+ and CD4+ T cells from blood underwent TCR beta sequencing. CDR1 and CDR2 from the germline V gene are MNHEY and SVGEGT. This CDR3 has 14 residues. Trimming removed 6 bases from V and 7 bases from J; junction bases left unmatched: 8. The sample taken for sequencing was CD4+ T cells from PBMCs. The receptor comes from a human donor in good health. The chain is built from TRBV6-2 or TRBV6-3 and TRBJ1-5; 8 bases fit TRBD1. For the CDR3, the DNA is TGTGCCAGCAGACAAACAGGGGGTGAACAGCCCCAGCATTTT. This gives the protein CASRQTGGEQPQHF.